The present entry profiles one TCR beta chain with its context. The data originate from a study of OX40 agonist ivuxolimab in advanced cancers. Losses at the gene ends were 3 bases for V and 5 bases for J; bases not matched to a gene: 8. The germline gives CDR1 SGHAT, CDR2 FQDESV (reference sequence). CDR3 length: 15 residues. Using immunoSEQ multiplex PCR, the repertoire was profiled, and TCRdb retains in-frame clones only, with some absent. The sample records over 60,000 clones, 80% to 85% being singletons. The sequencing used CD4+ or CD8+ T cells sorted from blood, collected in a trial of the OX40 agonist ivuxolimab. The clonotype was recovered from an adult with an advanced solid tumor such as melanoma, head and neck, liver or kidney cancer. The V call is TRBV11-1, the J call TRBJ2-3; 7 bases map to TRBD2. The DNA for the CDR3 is TGTGCCAGCAGCTTCGGGGGGAGAGGTGGAGATACGCAGTATTTT. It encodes CASSFGGRGGDTQYF.